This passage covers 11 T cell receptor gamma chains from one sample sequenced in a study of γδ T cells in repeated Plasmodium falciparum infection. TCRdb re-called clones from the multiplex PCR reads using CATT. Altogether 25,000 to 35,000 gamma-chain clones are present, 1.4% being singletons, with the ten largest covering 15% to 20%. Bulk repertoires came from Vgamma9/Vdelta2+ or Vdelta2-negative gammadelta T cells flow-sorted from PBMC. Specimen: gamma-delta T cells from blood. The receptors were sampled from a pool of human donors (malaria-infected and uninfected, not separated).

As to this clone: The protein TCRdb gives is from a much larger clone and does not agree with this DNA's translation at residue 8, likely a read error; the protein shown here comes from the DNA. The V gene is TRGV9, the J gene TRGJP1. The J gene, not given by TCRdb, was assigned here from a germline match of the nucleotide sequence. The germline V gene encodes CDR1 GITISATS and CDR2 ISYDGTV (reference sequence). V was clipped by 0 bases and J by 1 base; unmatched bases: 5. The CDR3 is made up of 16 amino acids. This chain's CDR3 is CALWEVRRTTGWFKIF. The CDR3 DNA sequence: TGTGCCTTGTGGGAGGTGAGGCGTACCACTGGTTGGTTCAAGATATTT.

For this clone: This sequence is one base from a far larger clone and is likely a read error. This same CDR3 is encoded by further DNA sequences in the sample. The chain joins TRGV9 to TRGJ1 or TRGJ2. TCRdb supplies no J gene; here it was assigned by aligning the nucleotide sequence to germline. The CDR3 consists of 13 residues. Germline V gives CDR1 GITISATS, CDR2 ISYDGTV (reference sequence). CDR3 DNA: TGTGCTTTGTGGGAGAAGCGGAATTATAAGAAACTCTTT. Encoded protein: CALWEKRNYKKLF.

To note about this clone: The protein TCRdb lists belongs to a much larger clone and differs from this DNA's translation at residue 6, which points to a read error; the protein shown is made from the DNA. CDR3 residues: CALWEFCGGGKLF. The CDR3, as DNA: TGTGCCTTGTGGGAGTTCTGTGGGGGCGGGAAACTCTTT. V is TRGV9 and J is TRGJ1 or TRGJ2. TCRdb offers no J gene call, so here the DNA was matched to germline to obtain one. Per germline, CDR1 GITISATS and CDR2 ISYDGTV (reference sequence). The CDR3 spans 13 residues. V was pared by 3 bases and J by 12 bases, with 14 bases of the junction left unmatched.

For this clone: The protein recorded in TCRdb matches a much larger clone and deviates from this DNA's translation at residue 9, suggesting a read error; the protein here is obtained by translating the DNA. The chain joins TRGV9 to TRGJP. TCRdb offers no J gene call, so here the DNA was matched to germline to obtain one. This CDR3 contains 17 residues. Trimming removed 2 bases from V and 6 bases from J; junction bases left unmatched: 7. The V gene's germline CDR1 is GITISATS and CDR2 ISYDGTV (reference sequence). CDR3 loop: CALWEDHTELGKKIKVF. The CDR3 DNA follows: TGTGCCTTGTGGGAGGATCACACAGAGTTGGGCAAAAAAATCAAGGTATTT.

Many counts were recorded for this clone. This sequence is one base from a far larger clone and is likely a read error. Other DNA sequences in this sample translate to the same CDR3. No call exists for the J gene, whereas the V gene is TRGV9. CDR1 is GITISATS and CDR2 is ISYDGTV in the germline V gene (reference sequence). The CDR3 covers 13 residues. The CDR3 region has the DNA TGTGCCTTGTGGAGGAGGAGTGATTGGATTAAGACGTTT. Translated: CALWRRSDWIKTF.

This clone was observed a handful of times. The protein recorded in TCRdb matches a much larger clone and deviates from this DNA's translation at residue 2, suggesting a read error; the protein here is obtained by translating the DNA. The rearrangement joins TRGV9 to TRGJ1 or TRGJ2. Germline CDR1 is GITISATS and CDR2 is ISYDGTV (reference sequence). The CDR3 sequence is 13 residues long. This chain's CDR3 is CTLWEAGYYKKLF. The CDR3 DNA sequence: TGTACCTTGTGGGAGGCAGGGTATTATAAGAAACTCTTT.

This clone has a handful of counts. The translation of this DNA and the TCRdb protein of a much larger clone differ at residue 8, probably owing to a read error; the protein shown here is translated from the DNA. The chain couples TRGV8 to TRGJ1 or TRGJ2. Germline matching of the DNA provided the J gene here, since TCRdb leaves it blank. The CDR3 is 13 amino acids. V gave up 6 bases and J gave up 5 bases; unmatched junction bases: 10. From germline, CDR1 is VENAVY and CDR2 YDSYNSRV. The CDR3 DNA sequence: TGTGCCACCTGGCCCCCGGGGCATTATAAGAAACTCTTT. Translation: CATWPPGHYKKLF.

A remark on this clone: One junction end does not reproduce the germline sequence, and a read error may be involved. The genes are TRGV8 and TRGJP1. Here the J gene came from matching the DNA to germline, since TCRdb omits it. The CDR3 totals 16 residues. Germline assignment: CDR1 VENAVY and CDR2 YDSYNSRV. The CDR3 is CATWDRPFLTGWCKIF. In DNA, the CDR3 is TGTGCCACCTGGGATAGGCCGTTTCTCACTGGTTGGTGCAAGATATTT.

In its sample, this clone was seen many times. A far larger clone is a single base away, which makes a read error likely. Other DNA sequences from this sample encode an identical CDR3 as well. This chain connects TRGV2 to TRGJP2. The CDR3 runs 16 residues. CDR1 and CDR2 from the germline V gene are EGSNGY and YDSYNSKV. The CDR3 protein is CATWDGRRGSDWIKTF. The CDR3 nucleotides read TGTGCCACCTGGGACGGGCGTAGAGGTAGTGATTGGATCAAGACATTT.

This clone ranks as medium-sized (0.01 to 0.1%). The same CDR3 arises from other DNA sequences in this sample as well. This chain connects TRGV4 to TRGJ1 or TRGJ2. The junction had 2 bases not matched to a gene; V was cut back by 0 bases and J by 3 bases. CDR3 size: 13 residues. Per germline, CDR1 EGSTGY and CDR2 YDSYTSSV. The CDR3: CATWDGRYYKKLF. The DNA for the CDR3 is TGTGCCACCTGGGATGGGCGTTATTATAAGAAACTCTTT.

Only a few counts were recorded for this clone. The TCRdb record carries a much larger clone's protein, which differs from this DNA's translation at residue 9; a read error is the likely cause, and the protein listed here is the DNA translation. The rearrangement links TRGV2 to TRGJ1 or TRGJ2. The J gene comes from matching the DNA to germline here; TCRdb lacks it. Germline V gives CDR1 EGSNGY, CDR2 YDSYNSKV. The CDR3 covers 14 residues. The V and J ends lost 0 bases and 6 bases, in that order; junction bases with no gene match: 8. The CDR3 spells CATWDGPGCYKKLF. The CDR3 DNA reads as TGTGCCACCTGGGACGGGCCTGGTTGTTATAAGAAACTCTTT.